A selection of T cell receptor beta chains follows, all from one sample in a study of radiation and T cells in renal cell carcinoma. Repertoires were generated with immunoSEQ multiplex PCR, while TCRdb's copy carries only in-frame clones and drops some. The sample includes 100,000 to 150,000 clones, around 80% of them seen just once. This specimen consisted of blood, obtained from a patient whose treatment included radiotherapy and nephrectomy. The receptors here all came from a man aged 45 to 65 with renal cell carcinoma. CDR3s include the opening cysteine and the closing phenylalanine or tryptophan. The listing skips clone size in some rows; elsewhere it reads once, few, many or a size class.

abundance	j_gene	v_gene	CDR3aa
-	TRBJ2-5	TRBV27	CASSFRQLAGQETQYF
few	TRBJ1-1	TRBV30	CAWRSAGLNTEAFF
-	TRBJ2-7	TRBV6-5	CAATSTVYEQYF
-	TRBJ2-7	TRBV5-1	CASSLTPGQSTYEQYF
-	TRBJ2-3	TRBV5-1	CASRPNRDTQYF
-	TRBJ2-2	TRBV5-8	CASEGSNTGELFF
-	TRBJ1-3	TRBV10-3	CAAEQGAVGNTIYF
-	TRBJ1-3	TRBV5-1	CASSSKQGAGSGNTIYF
-	TRBJ2-3	TRBV10-1	CASSAGGSWTDTQYF
-	TRBJ2-2	TRBV5-1	CASSGGRVVSTGELFF
-	TRBJ2-4	TRBV13	CASSLRQAKFEAKNIQYF
-	TRBJ2-3	TRBV29-1	CSVERGFSTDTQYF
-	TRBJ1-6	TRBV6-5	CASRDLGPGNSPLHF
few	TRBJ2-2	TRBV27	CASRLENTGELFF